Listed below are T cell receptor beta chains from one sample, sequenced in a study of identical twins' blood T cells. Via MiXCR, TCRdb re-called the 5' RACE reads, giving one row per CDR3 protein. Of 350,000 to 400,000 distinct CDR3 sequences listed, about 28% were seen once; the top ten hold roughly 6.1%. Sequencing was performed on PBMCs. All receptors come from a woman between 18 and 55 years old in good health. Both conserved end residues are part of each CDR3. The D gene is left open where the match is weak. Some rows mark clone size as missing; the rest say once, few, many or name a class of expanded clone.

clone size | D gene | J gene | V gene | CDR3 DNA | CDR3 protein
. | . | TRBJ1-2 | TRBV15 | TGTGCCACCAGCAGAGATCGTAGAACCTATGGCTACACCTTC | CATSRDRRTYGYTF
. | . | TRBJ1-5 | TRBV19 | TGTGCCAGTAGTATCAGACCAACCAACCAGCATTTT | CASSIRPTNQHF
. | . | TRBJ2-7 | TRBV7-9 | TGTGCCAGCAGCTTACTTCAGGGTCCGTCCTACGAGCGGTACTTC | CASSLLQGPSYERYF
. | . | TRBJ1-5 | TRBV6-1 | TGTGCCAGCAGTGAATCCGGAGGACGACGTGAGCCCCAGCATTTT | CASSESGGRREPQHF
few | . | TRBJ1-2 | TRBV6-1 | TGTGCCAGCCAGAAACGTGTTAGTGGGTACTATGGCTACACCTTC | CASQKRVSGYYGYTF
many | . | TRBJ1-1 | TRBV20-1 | TGCAGTGCTAGAAGTTGGGCTCGGGGCCTGAACACTGAAGCTTTCTTT | CSARSWARGLNTEAFF
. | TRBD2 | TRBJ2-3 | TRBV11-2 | TGTGCCAGCAGCTTGCTCTGGAGGCGGGGGGGCGCTACGCAGTATTTT | CASSLLWRRGGATQYF
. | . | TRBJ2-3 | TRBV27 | TGTGCCAGCTCCTTTTTACGGGATACGCAGTATTTT | CASSFLRDTQYF
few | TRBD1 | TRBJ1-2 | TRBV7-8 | TGTGCCAGCAGCCTAGGAGGACAGGCCTATGGCTACACCTTC | CASSLGGQAYGYTF
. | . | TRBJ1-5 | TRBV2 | TGTGCCAGCAGTGCCCAGGGAGGCAATCAGCCCCAGCATTTT | CASSAQGGNQPQHF
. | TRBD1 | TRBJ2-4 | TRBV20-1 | TGCAGTGCAGGACAGGTGAAGGGCAAAAACATTCAGTACTTC | CSAGQVKGKNIQYF
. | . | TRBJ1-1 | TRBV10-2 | TGCGCCAGCAGTGAGGGGCAGCGAGGAGAAGCTTTCTTT | CASSEGQRGEAFF
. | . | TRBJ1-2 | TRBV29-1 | TGCAGCGTCCAGCATAGGATCGATGGCTACACCTTC | CSVQHRIDGYTF
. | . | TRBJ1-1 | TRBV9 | TGTGCCAGCAGCGTAGGACAGAGGGATCCTGAAGCTTTCTTT | CASSVGQRDPEAFF
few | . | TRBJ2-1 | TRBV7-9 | TGTGCCAGCAGCTTAGATGTGGCGAATGAGCAGTTCTTC | CASSLDVANEQFF
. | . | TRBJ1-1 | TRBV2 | TGTGCCAGCAGCCGCGACGCAAACACTGAAGCTTTCTTT | CASSRDANTEAFF